These 20 T cell receptor beta chains share one sample of origin, sequenced in a study of T cell repertoires in cytomegalovirus infection. TCRdb re-derived calls from the reads in MiXCR, one entry per CDR3 protein. The data hold about 160,000 distinct CDR3 sequences, with less than 25% observed a single time. No cognate antigen is known for these TCRs. This specimen was CD8+ T cells from cultured PBMCs, taken from culture after CMV antigen stimulation. These receptors all come from a human donor in good health (CMV status not recorded). Some clones in this sample may be carry-over from other donors' samples.

This clonotype was detected only a few times. The chain combines TRBV2 with TRBJ1-2; tentative D call: TRBD1 (5 bases). The CDR3 runs to 14 residues. Per germline, CDR1 SNHLY and CDR2 FYNNEI. Deletions cut 6 bases from V and 3 bases from J, with 14 bases between. CDR3 region: CASRDVPGHYGYTF. The DNA of the CDR3 is TGTGCCAGCAGGGACGTACCAGGGCACTATGGCTACACCTTC.

This clonotype was seen a handful of times. A much larger clone differs by one base, so this may be a read error. The J gene is TRBJ2-7, the V gene TRBV7-9, with a weak D call TRBD1 (5 bases). The germline V gene has CDR1 SEHNR and CDR2 FQNEAQ (reference sequence). Trimming left V 11 bases short and J 2 bases short, with 19 bases between. This CDR3 has 14 residues. The CDR3: CASWGPEIPYEQYF. Here the CDR3 DNA reads TGTGCCTCGTGGGGCCCCGAGATTCCCTACGAGCAGTACTTC.

This clonotype was counted between two and nine times. The CDR3 region is CASRAHRVFYTEAFF. Written as DNA, the CDR3 is TGTGCCAGCAGGGCCCACAGGGTATTTTACACTGAAGCTTTCTTT. The chain combines TRBV12-3 or TRBV12-4 with TRBJ1-1; D might be TRBD1 (6 bases). The V gene lost 6 bases and the J gene lost 3 bases, with 17 bases spanning the gap. CDR3 length: 15 residues.

The chain combines TRBV7-8 with TRBJ2-2; TRBD2 matches at 9 bases. The CDR3 totals 16 residues. Germline V gene data show CDR1 as SGHVS and CDR2 as FQNEAQ. J was trimmed by 4 bases and V by 4 bases; bases with no gene match: 7. CDR3 sequence: CASSYFSGGPTGELFF. CDR3 bases: TGTGCCAGCAGCTACTTTAGCGGGGGACCCACCGGGGAGCTGTTTTTT. Looking up the rest from reference TRBV7-8 and TRBJ2-2 gives the full variable domain: GAGVSQSPRYKVAKRGQDVALRCDPISGHVSLFWYQQALGQGPEFLTYFQNEAQLDKSGLPSDRFFAERPEGSVSTLKIQRTQQEDSAVYLCASSYFSGGPTGELFFGEGSRLTVL.

The chain employs TRBV27 and TRBJ1-5; D uncertain. CDR3 length: 17 amino acids. V was cut by 1 base and J by 3 bases, with 16 bases left in between. From germline, CDR1 is MNHEY and CDR2 SMNVEV (reference sequence). The CDR3 nucleotides are TGTGCCAGCAGTTTATACTATGGGCAGGTGGCCAATCAGCCCCAGCATTTT. Encoded protein: CASSLYYGQVANQPQHF.

The sample holds a few counts of this clonotype. The CDR3 spells CASSLRDRGPTEAFF. CDR3 nucleotides: TGTGCCAGCAGCTTAAGGGACAGGGGTCCCACTGAAGCTTTCTTT. The chain is built from TRBV7-2 and TRBJ1-1, with TRBD1 identical over 10 bases. Trimming at V came to 2 bases and at J to 4 bases, leaving 4 bases not matched to a gene. The CDR3 sequence is 15 residues long. Looked up from germline, CDR1 is SGHTA and CDR2 is FQGNSA.

The V call is TRBV6-6, the J call TRBJ2-3; D gene ambiguous. The germline V gene encodes CDR1 MNHNY and CDR2 SVGAGI (reference sequence). V was shortened by 3 bases and J by 4 bases, with 8 bases between the two germline ends. The CDR3 length is 13 residues. DNA of the CDR3: TGTGCCAGCAGTTATGGCGACCCAGATACGCAGTATTTT. This codes for CASSYGDPDTQYF.

V and J are TRBV27 and TRBJ1-2; D is unresolved. This CDR3 spans 12 amino acids. Germline V gene data show CDR1 as MNHEY and CDR2 as SMNVEV (reference sequence). V dropped 10 bases and J dropped 1 base, with 10 bases sitting between them. The CDR3 DNA reads TGTGCCACTGGTAATCGTAACTATGGCTACACCTTC. As protein: CATGNRNYGYTF.

This clonotype was seen more than once but under ten times. V usage is TRBV4-1 and J usage is TRBJ2-5, with 8 positions matching TRBD1. The CDR3 contains 15 residues. Per the germline V gene, CDR1 is MGHRA and CDR2 is YSYEKL. V shed 1 base and J 1 base; nucleotides not matched to a gene: 2. The CDR3 coding sequence is TGCGCCAGCAGCCAAGGCGGGACAGGCCAAGAGACCCAGTACTTC. Translation gives CASSQGGTGQETQYF.

This clonotype was seen at least ten times. V gene TRBV6-1 combines with J gene TRBJ1-1; 8 bases map to TRBD1. Unmatched junction bases numbered 5, after V lost 6 bases and J lost 2 bases. This CDR3 has 14 amino acids. Germline V CDR1 and CDR2: MNHNS, SASEGT. CDR3 region: CASRPGQVNTEAFF. CDR3 DNA sequence: TGTGCCAGCAGGCCGGGACAGGTCAACACTGAAGCTTTCTTT.

This clonotype was counted between two and nine times. The chain combines TRBV12-3 or TRBV12-4 with TRBJ2-7; TRBD2 matches 7 bases. There are 14 residues in the CDR3. V lost 7 bases, J lost 7 bases, and 13 bases stayed unmatched. CDR3 loop: CASTLRGTLGEQYF. The CDR3 DNA reads TGTGCCAGCACCTTGCGGGGGACCCTTGGAGAGCAGTACTTC.

This clonotype appeared a few times. This chain joins TRBV2 and TRBJ2-3; D perhaps matches TRBD1 (6 bases). The germline CDR1 and CDR2 sequences are SNHLY and FYNNEI. The ends were cut back, 7 bases at V and 9 bases at J, with 11 bases in the middle. The length of the CDR3 is 11 residues. The DNA of the CDR3 is TGTGCCAGCATCCAGGGGAACACGCAGTATTTT. Translation gives CASIQGNTQYF.

This clonotype was seen a handful of times. This chain uses TRBV6-2 or TRBV6-3 with TRBJ1-1, with TRBD1 matching 7 bases. The CDR3 consists of 15 residues. CDR1 and CDR2 from the germline V gene are MNHEY and SVGEGT. Germline trimming cut 3 bases from V and 1 base from J; bases unmatched to any gene: 5. CDR3: CASSYLGQWNTEAFF. CDR3 in DNA: TGTGCCAGCAGTTATCTGGGACAGTGGAACACTGAAGCTTTCTTT.

This clonotype was seen a handful of times. The chain has TRBV7-2 and TRBJ1-1; 9 bases map to TRBD1. V trimming: 5 bases; J trimming: 3 bases; junction bases outside the gene matches: 16. The germline V gene encodes CDR1 SGHTA and CDR2 FQGNSA. The length of the CDR3 is 18 residues. This CDR3 is CASSQDRGVQYRDTEAFF. The CDR3 nucleotides are TGTGCCAGCAGCCAAGACAGGGGGGTTCAATATCGGGACACTGAAGCTTTCTTT.

The chain is built from TRBV6-8 and TRBJ1-4; 7 bases map to TRBD1. The CDR3 loop spans 15 amino acids. With 2 bases clipped from V and 7 bases from J, the junction kept 7 bases outside the gene matches. Germline lookup yields CDR1 MNHGY and CDR2 SAAAGT. CDR3 bases: TGTGCCAGCAGTTACGTACAGGGGTTAAGTGAAAAACTGTTTTTT. The encoded protein is CASSYVQGLSEKLFF.

This clonotype was detected only a few times. The chain recombines TRBV5-1 with TRBJ2-3, with 10 bases identical to TRBD1. Trimming cost V 4 bases and J 3 bases; bases outside gene matches: 5. The CDR3 covers 15 residues. Germline values: CDR1 SGHRS, CDR2 YFSETQ. The CDR3 loop reads CASSIGQGVTDTQYF. As DNA, the CDR3 is TGCGCCAGCAGCATCGGACAGGGGGTTACAGATACGCAGTATTTT.

The V call is TRBV20-1, the J call TRBJ2-2; D unresolved. The CDR3 runs to 13 residues. V was clipped by 7 bases and J by 0 bases, with 9 bases between them. Germline values: CDR1 DFQATT, CDR2 SNEGSKA (reference sequence). The CDR3 sequence is CSVGFANTGELFF. Written as DNA, the CDR3 is TGCAGTGTCGGGTTCGCGAACACCGGGGAGCTGTTTTTT.

The chain couples TRBV29-1 to TRBJ2-7; D unresolved. This CDR3 contains 11 residues. Trimming took 3 bases from V and 3 from J, leaving 6 bases between them. Germline V gives CDR1 SQVTM, CDR2 ANQGSEA. CDR3 in DNA: TGCAGCGTTGAGAACAGCTACGAGCAGTACTTC. Protein sequence: CSVENSYEQYF.

This clonotype was detected a few times. The rearrangement joins TRBV6-5 to TRBJ1-2; D perhaps matches TRBD1 (5 bases). The CDR3 spans 16 residues. Trimming took 2 bases from V and 3 from J, leaving 16 bases between them. Germline V gene data show CDR1 as MNHEY and CDR2 as SVGAGI. DNA of the CDR3: TGTGCCAGCAGTTACCCTCCGGGACCCCCGGACTATGGCTACACCTTC. The encoded protein is CASSYPPGPPDYGYTF.

A few counts support this clonotype. The rearrangement links TRBV7-6 to TRBJ1-4, with D perhaps matching TRBD1 (5 bases). Looked up from germline, CDR1 is SGHVS and CDR2 is FNYEAQ. This CDR3 contains 16 residues. Trimming shortened V by 3 bases and J by 0 bases, and 11 bases separated the two germline ends. For the CDR3, the DNA is TGTGCCAGCAGCTTGGGGGACCGTGCAACTAATGAAAAACTGTTTTTT. Its protein is CASSLGDRATNEKLFF.